This T cell receptor beta chain was obtained from a study of T cells after yellow fever vaccination. The overall study: Preparation of fractions with low cell numbers was performed using SMART-Seq v4 Ultra Low Input. Findings of the study overall: A weaker but faster secondary response was observed, peaking on day 5 versus 15.

A word on this clonotype: What it recognizes is unknown.

Using its own MiXCR run on the 5' RACE reads, TCRdb lists one record per CDR3 protein. In the table there are under 300,000 distinct CDR3 sequences, 6.9% of which are singletons. The V gene's germline CDR1 is SGHRS and CDR2 YFSETQ. This CDR3 region has 15 residues. The V segment lost 1 base and the J segment 0 bases; nucleotides outside the gene matches: 0. The source was CD4+ T cells sorted from PBMCs, collected 15 days after the yellow fever booster vaccination. This rearrangement joins TRBV5-1 to TRBJ1-5, with 8 positions matching TRBD1. The TCR sequence derives from a man younger than 45 who received the YFV17D yellow fever vaccine. The CDR3 is CASSLTGGSNQPQHF. The DNA for the CDR3 is TGCGCCAGCAGCTTGACAGGGGGTAGCAATCAGCCCCAGCATTTT.